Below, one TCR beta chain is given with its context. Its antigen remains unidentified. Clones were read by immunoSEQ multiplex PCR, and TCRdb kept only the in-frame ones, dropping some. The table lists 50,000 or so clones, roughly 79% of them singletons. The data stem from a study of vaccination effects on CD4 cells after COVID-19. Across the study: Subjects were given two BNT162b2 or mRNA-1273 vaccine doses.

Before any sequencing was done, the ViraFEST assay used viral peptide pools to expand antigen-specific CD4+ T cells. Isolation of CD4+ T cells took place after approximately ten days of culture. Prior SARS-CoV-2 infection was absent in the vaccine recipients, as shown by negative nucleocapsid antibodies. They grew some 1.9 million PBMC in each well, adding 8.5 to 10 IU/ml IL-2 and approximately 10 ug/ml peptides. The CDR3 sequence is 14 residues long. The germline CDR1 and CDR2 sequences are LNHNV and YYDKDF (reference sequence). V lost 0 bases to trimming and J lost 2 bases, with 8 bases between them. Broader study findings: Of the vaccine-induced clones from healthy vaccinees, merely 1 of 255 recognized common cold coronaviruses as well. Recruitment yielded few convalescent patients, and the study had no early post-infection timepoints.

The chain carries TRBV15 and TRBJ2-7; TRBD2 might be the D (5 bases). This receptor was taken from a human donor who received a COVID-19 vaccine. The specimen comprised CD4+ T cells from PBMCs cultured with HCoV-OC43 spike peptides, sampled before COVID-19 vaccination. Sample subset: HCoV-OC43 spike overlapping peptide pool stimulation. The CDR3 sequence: CATSRDGGTYEQYV. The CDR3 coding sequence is TGTGCCACCAGCAGAGATGGAGGCACCTACGAGCAGTACGTC.